This T cell receptor beta chain was observed in a study of blood T cell repertoires in COVID-19. Study summary: Samples came from the United States, Italy and Spain, spanning acute and convalescent COVID-19. Sources were T cells, B-cell-depleted T cells, or PBMCs; the material itself was cDNA or gDNA.

In Seattle, patients joined the study during active infection and were tracked longitudinally. Per the original data handling: The authors estimated nucleated cell counts from reference gene primer amplification. TCRdb's table, derived via immunoSEQ multiplex PCR, lists solely in-frame clones and lacks some. V, J and clone size are those of that table, while D and trimming were read from the DNA. The table shows fewer than 50,000 clones, with approximately 94% occurring only once. The CDR3 runs 14 residues. V shed 5 bases, J shed 10 bases, and the junction held 4 bases outside the gene matches. Germline lookup yields CDR1 LNHDA and CDR2 SQIVND (reference sequence).

This TCR came from a middle-aged man with COVID-19, enrolled during active disease. This chain joins TRBV19 and TRBJ2-1, with 14 bases aligning to TRBD2. Material: peripheral blood. The CDR3 nucleotides read TGTGCCAGTAGTGGACGGACTAGCGGGAGGGAGCAGTTCTTC. This sequence encodes CASSGRTSGREQFF.